Below, 25 T cell receptor beta chains from the same sample are listed, as sequenced in a study of T cell responses to AZD1222 COVID-19 vaccine. Repertoires were generated with immunoSEQ multiplex PCR, while TCRdb's copy carries only in-frame clones and drops some. Found here are roughly 160,000 clones, roughly nine tenths of them singletons; the top ten hold about 6.9%. Sequences were derived from peripheral blood, sampled on day 0 of AZD1222 vaccination. All receptors come from an adult in good health.

The rearrangement uses TRBV5-1 and TRBJ1-1; TRBD1 matches 9 bases. CDR1 SGHRS and CDR2 YFSETQ come from the germline V gene. Trimming removed 4 bases from V and 3 bases from J; junction bases left unmatched: 25. CDR3 length equals 21 residues. The CDR3 nucleotides read TGCGCCAGCAGCGAAATCGCGACGAACAGGGGGCGCTTAGGGTCCGACACTGAAGCTTTCTTT. Translation gives CASSEIATNRGRLGSDTEAFF.

The CDR3 loop is CASSLDPGVGLYF. The CDR3 coding sequence is TGTGCCAGCAGCTTGGACCCTGGGGTTGGACTGTACTTC. V usage is TRBV5-5 and J usage is TRBJ2-5, with D tentatively TRBD2 (5 bases). The CDR3 contains 13 residues. Germline values: CDR1 SGHKS, CDR2 YYEKEE (reference sequence). V lost 0 bases and J lost 13, with 16 bases in between.

The V call is TRBV7-9, the J call TRBJ1-5, with D unresolved. The CDR3 is 14 residues long. Trimming pared 4 bases from V and 2 bases from J, leaving 9 bases between. Germline V gene data show CDR1 as SEHNR and CDR2 as FQNEAQ (reference sequence). CDR3 sequence: CASSSYEGNQPQHF. Here the CDR3 DNA reads TGTGCCAGCAGCTCGTATGAGGGCAATCAGCCCCAGCATTTT.

The chain uses TRBV5-8 and TRBJ2-7; D not resolved. In germline, CDR1 is SGHTS, CDR2 YDEGEE. The V gene lost 1 base and the J gene lost 3 bases, with 8 bases spanning the gap. CDR3 length: 13 residues. CDR3 bases: TGTGCCAGCAGCTTGCAGTTCTTCTACGAGCAGTACTTC. This codes for CASSLQFFYEQYF.

The sample holds a few counts of this clone. This chain uses TRBV7-3 with TRBJ2-2, with D possibly TRBD1 on 6 matching bases. The CDR3 sequence is 15 residues long. Trimming removed 2 bases at V and 3 bases at J, with 10 bases between. Germline CDR1 reads SGHTA; CDR2 reads FQGTGA. CDR3 nucleotide sequence: TGTGCCAGCAGCTTAGACAGGAGTTACACCGGGGAGCTGTTTTTT. Protein product: CASSLDRSYTGELFF.

The chain is built from TRBV29-1 and TRBJ2-3, with 10 bases lining up with TRBD1. The trim removed 4 bases at V and 15 bases at J, leaving 7 bases unmatched. Germline V gene sequence: CDR1 SQVTM, CDR2 ANQGSEA. The CDR3 has 11 amino acids. The chain's CDR3 is CSVVGRDRGYF. The CDR3 DNA follows: TGCAGCGTTGTGGGTCGGGACAGGGGCTATTTT.

The rearrangement uses TRBV6-5 and TRBJ2-1; tentative D call: TRBD1 (6 bases). The length of the CDR3 is 15 residues. Germline V gives CDR1 MNHEY, CDR2 SVGAGI. V gave up 6 bases and J gave up 4 bases, with 16 bases separating them. CDR3 region: CASSHRDTFYNEQFF. The CDR3 nucleotides read TGTGCCAGCAGCCACCGGGACACCTTTTACAATGAGCAGTTCTTC.

This clone has more than one count but fewer than ten. The V and J genes are TRBV6-1 and TRBJ2-7; no clear D gene. V was cut by 0 bases and J by 2 bases, with 8 bases left in between. The CDR3 totals 14 residues. The germline CDR1 and CDR2 sequences are MNHNS and SASEGT. The CDR3: CASSEAIQTYEQYV. The CDR3 bases are TGTGCCAGCAGTGAAGCGATACAGACCTACGAGCAGTACGTC.

The genes are TRBV5-6 and TRBJ2-1; D is unresolved. The CDR3 covers 11 residues. Germline lookup yields CDR1 SGHDT and CDR2 YYEEEE. Trimming cost V 5 bases and J 13 bases, with 13 bases left between them. CDR3 in amino acids: CASSFDQTQFF. CDR3 nucleotide sequence: TGTGCCAGCAGTTTCGACCAAACTCAGTTCTTC.

This sequence joins TRBV7-9 and TRBJ2-3; D is perhaps TRBD1 (6 bases). Germline loops: CDR1 SEHNR, CDR2 FQNEAQ (reference sequence). The CDR3 has 15 residues. V was clipped by 2 bases and J by 2 bases, with 11 bases between them. The CDR3 sequence is CASSLQGWDTDTQYF. The CDR3 DNA reads as TGTGCCAGCAGCTTACAGGGGTGGGACACAGATACGCAGTATTTT. Full variable domain (rest looked up from reference TRBV7-9 and TRBJ2-3): DTGVSQNPRHKITKRGQNVTFRCDPISEHNRLYWYRQTLGQGPEFLTYFQNEAQLEKSRLLSDRFSAERPKGSFSTLEIQRTEQGDSAMYLCASSLQGWDTDTQYFGPGTRLTVL.

The chain joins TRBV7-9 to TRBJ1-1; 7 bases map to TRBD1. Germline V lookup: CDR1 SEHNR, CDR2 FQNEAQ (reference sequence). CDR3 size: 13 residues. J gave up 11 bases and V 5 bases, and 11 bases lay outside the gene matches. CDR3 sequence: CASSPVGQGVAFF. The CDR3 nucleotides are TGTGCCAGCAGCCCAGTCGGGCAGGGGGTGGCTTTCTTT.

The chain employs TRBV5-5 and TRBJ1-4; D may be TRBD1 (5 bases). The germline CDR1 and CDR2 sequences are SGHKS and YYEKEE (reference sequence). CDR3 length: 15 amino acids. Trimming took off 2 bases at V and 4 bases at J, with 12 bases between the two ends. CDR3 sequence: CASSFTGDSNEKLFF. In DNA, the CDR3 is TGTGCCAGCAGCTTCACGGGGGATAGTAATGAAAAACTGTTTTTT. Complete variable domain (other parts from reference TRBV5-5 and TRBJ1-4): DAGVTQSPTHLIKTRGQQVTLRCSPISGHKSVSWYQQVLGQGPQFIFQYYEKEERGRGNFPDRFSARQFPNYSSELNVNALLLGDSALYLCASSFTGDSNEKLFFGSGTQLSVL.

This chain joins TRBV29-1 and TRBJ2-7; D may match TRBD1 or TRBD2 (6 bases each). V lost 3 bases, J lost 6 bases, and 12 bases lay in between. The CDR3 is 12 amino acids. CDR1 SQVTM and CDR2 ANQGSEA come from the germline V gene. The CDR3 DNA is TGCAGCGTTGAGGGGGGCACCTCCGAGCAGTACTTC. It encodes CSVEGGTSEQYF.

V is TRBV27 and J is TRBJ2-1, with a possible D match to TRBD1 (5 bases). Germline loops: CDR1 MNHEY, CDR2 SMNVEV (reference sequence). CDR3 length: 15 residues. The ends were cut back, 1 base at V and 4 bases at J, with 11 bases in the middle. The CDR3 nucleotides are TGTGCCAGCAGTTTATGGCAGGGTTCATACAATGAGCAGTTCTTC. It encodes CASSLWQGSYNEQFF.

This chain links TRBV12-3 or TRBV12-4 with TRBJ1-2; possibly TRBD1 for D (5 bases). The germline V and J ends were trimmed by 7 bases and 2 bases, with 11 bases remaining between them. CDR3 length equals 13 residues. The CDR3 loop is CASTTGANYGYTF. The CDR3 DNA is TGTGCCAGCACGACCGGGGCGAACTATGGCTACACCTTC.

V and J are TRBV11-2 and TRBJ2-3; D might be TRBD1 (5 bases). There are 15 residues in the CDR3. Deletions cut 2 bases from V and 4 bases from J, with 13 bases between. In germline, CDR1 is SGHAT, CDR2 FQNNGV. The CDR3 loop reads CASSLRGVSSDTQYF. In DNA form, the CDR3 reads TGTGCCAGCAGCTTAAGGGGCGTTTCCTCAGATACGCAGTATTTT. Using reference TRBV11-2 and TRBJ2-3 for the parts outside the CDR3, the full variable domain is EAGVAQSPRYKIIEKRQSVAFWCNPISGHATLYWYQQILGQGPKLLIQFQNNGVVDDSQLPKDRFSAERLKGVDSTLKIQPAKLEDSAVYLCASSLRGVSSDTQYFGPGTRLTVL.

V gene TRBV9 combines with J gene TRBJ1-3; unclear D gene. The CDR3 has 16 residues. Germline V gene lookup returns CDR1 SGDLS and CDR2 YYNGEE. Trimming took 0 bases from V and 3 from J, leaving 13 bases between them. Here the CDR3 DNA reads TGTGCCAGCAGCGTAGAGCCCTCCGGTATTGGAAACACCATATATTTT. It codes for CASSVEPSGIGNTIYF. The complete variable domain, with remaining parts taken from reference TRBV9 and TRBJ1-3, reads DSGVTQTPKHLITATGQRVTLRCSPRSGDLSVYWYQQSLDQGLQFLIQYYNGEERAKGNILERFSAQQFPDLHSELNLSSLELGDSALYFCASSVEPSGIGNTIYFGEGSWLTVV.

The rearrangement links TRBV30 to TRBJ1-5; D perhaps matches TRBD1 (5 bases). The CDR3 sequence is 14 residues long. The V and J ends lost 0 bases and 4 bases respectively, with 10 bases between them. CDR1 and CDR2 (germline): GTSNPN, SVGIG (reference sequence). The CDR3 protein is CAWSVLEGNQPQHF. Here the CDR3 DNA reads TGTGCCTGGAGTGTACTGGAGGGGAATCAGCCCCAGCATTTT.

The chain links TRBV5-6 to TRBJ2-5; 13 bases match TRBD2. V lost 0 bases, J lost 5 bases, and 7 bases stayed unmatched. CDR3 length: 17 amino acids. Germline lookup yields CDR1 SGHDT and CDR2 YYEEEE. CDR3 nucleotide sequence: TGTGCCAGCAGCTTGGGACTAGCGGGGGGCCCGGGGGAGACCCAGTACTTC. As protein: CASSLGLAGGPGETQYF. Based on the CDR3 plus reference TRBV5-6 and TRBJ2-5, the full variable domain is DAGVTQSPTHLIKTRGQQVTLRCSPKSGHDTVSWYQQALGQGPQFIFQYYEEEERQRGNFPDRFSGHQFPNYSSELNVNALLLGDSALYLCASSLGLAGGPGETQYFGPGTRLLVL.

Only a few counts were recorded for this clone. This chain uses TRBV21-1 with TRBJ1-5; the D segment call TRBD1 is taken from the table without a DNA check. TRBV21-1 is an annotated pseudogene. CDR3 length equals 18 residues. CDR3 region: CASSAVDYAGEHNQPQHF. In nucleotides, the CDR3 is TGTGCCAGCAGCGCGGTAGATTACGCAGGGGAACACAATCAGCCCCAGCATTTT.

This sequence joins TRBV5-3 and TRBJ2-7; D is undetermined. TRBV5-3 is filed as an ORF, its function uncertain. V shed 0 bases and J shed 1 base, with 5 bases lying between them. This CDR3 region has 13 residues. In nucleotides, the CDR3 is TGTGCCAGAAGCTTGGGGGTTTCCTACGAGCAGTACGTC. This sequence encodes CARSLGVSYEQYV.

The chain combines TRBV7-2 with TRBJ1-1; no definite D call. Per germline, CDR1 SGHTA and CDR2 FQGNSA. There are 14 residues in the CDR3. V was cut by 1 base and J by 4 bases, with 10 bases left in between. CDR3: CASSLEQRVTEAFF. The CDR3 DNA reads as TGTGCCAGCAGCTTAGAACAGCGTGTCACTGAAGCTTTCTTT. Variable domain in full (rest from reference TRBV7-2 and TRBJ1-1): GAGVSQSPSNKVTEKGKDVELRCDPISGHTALYWYRQSLGQGLEFLIYFQGNSAPDKSGLPSDRFSAERTGGSVSTLTIQRTQQEDSAVYLCASSLEQRVTEAFFGQGTRLTVV.

This clone has only one observation. CDR3 DNA sequence: TGTGCCAGCAGGCTAACCCCTAGCCGGGATGAAAAACTGTTTTTT. Its translation is CASRLTPSRDEKLFF. This chain connects TRBV3-1 (or the pseudogene TRBV3-2) to TRBJ1-4; the D is unclear. CDR1 is LGHDT, CDR2 YNNKEL, per germline (reference sequence). This CDR3 spans 15 amino acids. With 6 bases removed from V and 6 bases from J, the gap between germline ends came to 17 bases.

V usage is TRBV5-6 and J usage is TRBJ1-5; D is undetermined. The CDR3 extends over 14 amino acids. Trimming stripped 5 bases from V and 2 bases from J, with 11 bases between. Germline CDR1 and CDR2: SGHDT and YYEEEE. The CDR3 sequence: CASRSNGGNQPQHF. The DNA for the CDR3 is TGTGCCAGCAGGTCGAACGGGGGCAATCAGCCCCAGCATTTT.

This clone was observed a single time. This chain links TRBV19 with TRBJ2-2; the D is unclear. The CDR3 is 12 residues long. Deletions cut 4 bases from V and 6 bases from J, with 6 bases between. Germline assignment: CDR1 LNHDA and CDR2 SQIVND (reference sequence). CDR3 sequence reads: CASSKPPGELFF. DNA for the CDR3: TGTGCCAGTAGTAAACCCCCCGGGGAGCTGTTTTTT. Using reference TRBV19 and TRBJ2-2 for the parts outside the CDR3, the full variable domain is DGGITQSPKYLFRKEGQNVTLSCEQNLNHDAMYWYRQDPGQGLRLIYYSQIVNDFQKGDIAEGYSVSREKKESFPLTVTSAQKNPTAFYLCASSKPPGELFFGEGSRLTVL.